The source of this TCR beta chain is a study of spatial heterogeneity in lung cancer. Study conclusions and caveats: Coverage of tumor T cells, an estimated figure, was about 6.3% for alpha and 13% for beta chains. Tumors with more nonsynonymous mutations had more expanded intratumoral alpha and beta TCRs.

TCRdb reprocessed the 5' RACE reads with MiXCR, giving one entry per CDR3 protein. The sample has about 20,000 distinct CDR3 sequences, around 6.5% seen once. A remark on this clonotype: The antigen remains undetermined.

CDR3 size: 15 residues. CDR1 is LGHDT, CDR2 YNNKEL, per germline (reference sequence). V gave up 1 base and J gave up 3 bases, with 10 bases separating them. Time point described: sample taken at primary tumor resection. 72 TRACERx patients with early, untreated non-small cell lung cancer donated samples. Sequencing was performed on whole RNA extracted from tumor and nontumor lung tissue, or from frozen PBMC, and the material was left unsorted. The sequenced sample was lung tumor tissue, obtained at surgery. The V and J genes are TRBV3-1 and TRBJ1-5; D is perhaps TRBD1 (6 bases). This receptor was obtained from a female donor with early-stage non-small cell lung cancer. CDR3 nucleotide sequence: TGTGCCAGCAGCCAAGTCCGGGACACCAATCAGCCCCAGCATTTT. Amino acid sequence: CASSQVRDTNQPQHF.